The text below deals with one T cell receptor beta chain. Its antigen is unidentified. One junction end does not reproduce the germline sequence, and a read error may be involved. The germline CDR1 and CDR2 sequences are SGHNT and YYREEE (reference sequence). The CDR3 runs 14 residues. A constant-region primer primed TCR beta cDNA synthesis from 400 to 600 ng of total RNA. Construction of TCR beta libraries relied on three successive nested multiplex PCR rounds employing slightly modified ARM-PCR. Rounds one and two of PCR, each of 10 to 11 cycles, were primed with TRBV1-TRBV30 forward primers and a C-beta reverse primer. TCRdb reanalysed the multiplex PCR reads using MiXCR and keeps one entry per CDR3 protein. The sample consists of roughly 22,000 distinct CDR3 sequences, approximately 80% of them appearing once. This entry is derived from a study of tumor-infiltrating lymphocytes in primary liver carcinoma. Whole-study context: Ranging in age from 30 to 69 years, the patients were men and women.

The study's findings and limits: Tumor-adjacent and tumor-blood pairs overlapped less than tumor region pairs did.

The roughly 19-32 mg bulk tissue piece was not sorted before simultaneous RNA and DNA extraction. Patients carried chronic HBV infection without prior treatment. The sequencing sample was made of liver tumor tissue from sampling region 2. The subset is: tumor region T2, inferior pole. The chain employs TRBV5-4 and TRBJ1-1, with unresolved D. The sequence was collected from a woman aged 25 to 45 with primary liver carcinoma and hepatitis B virus infection. CDR3 in DNA: TGTGCCAGCAGCGTGCAGCGAGGGCATAGAGAAGCCTTCTTT. This codes for CASSVQRGHREAFF. The whole variable domain, filled in from reference TRBV5-4 and TRBJ1-1, reads ETGVTQSPTHLIKTRGQQVTLRCSSQSGHNTVSWYQQALGQGPQFIFQYYREEENGRGNFPPRFSGLQFPNYSSELNVNALELDDSALYLCASSVQRGHREAFFGQGTRLTVV.